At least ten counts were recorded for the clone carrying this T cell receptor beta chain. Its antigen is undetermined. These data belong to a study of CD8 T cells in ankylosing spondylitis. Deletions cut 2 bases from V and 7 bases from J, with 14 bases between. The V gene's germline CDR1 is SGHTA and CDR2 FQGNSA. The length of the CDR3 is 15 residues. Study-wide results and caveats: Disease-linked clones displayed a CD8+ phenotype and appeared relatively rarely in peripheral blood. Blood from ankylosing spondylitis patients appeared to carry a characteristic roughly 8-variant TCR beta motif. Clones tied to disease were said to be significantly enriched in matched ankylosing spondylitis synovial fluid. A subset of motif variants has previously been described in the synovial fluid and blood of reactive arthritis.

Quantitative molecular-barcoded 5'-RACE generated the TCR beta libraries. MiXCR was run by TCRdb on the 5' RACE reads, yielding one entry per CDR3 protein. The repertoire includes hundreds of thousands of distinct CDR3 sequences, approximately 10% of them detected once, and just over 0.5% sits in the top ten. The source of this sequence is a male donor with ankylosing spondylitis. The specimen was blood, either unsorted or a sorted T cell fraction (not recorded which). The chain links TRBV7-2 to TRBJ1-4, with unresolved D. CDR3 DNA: TGTGCCAGCAGCTTAAGGTCTCACCGGAGTGAAAAACTGTTTTTT. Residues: CASSLRSHRSEKLFF.